This T cell receptor (beta chain) emerged from a study of CD8+CD57+ T cells in acquired aplastic anemia. Individuals selected for sequencing had exhibited CD8+CD57+ cell expansion on flow cytometry. Every patient was diagnosed with severe acquired aplastic anemia. Blood was sampled before the patients had received any therapy. Genomic DNA was employed as the template in profiling TCR beta VDJ and CDR3. MiXCR, run by TCRdb on the reads, gives a single entry per CDR3 protein. The sample includes hundreds of thousands of distinct CDR3 sequences, roughly 34% of them seen just once. V lost 6 bases to trimming and J lost 3 bases; unmatched junction nucleotides: 2. CDR3 length: 16 residues. The germline V gene has CDR1 SNHLY and CDR2 FYNNEI.

The TCR was taken from a human donor with aplastic anemia. The rearrangement joins TRBV2 to TRBJ2-1; the match to TRBD2 covers 16 bases. The source material was sorted CD4+, CD8+, or CD8+CD57+ T cells (not recorded which) from PBMCs. The CDR3 DNA is TGTGCCAGCAGGGGACTAGCGGGGGGGGACTACAATGAGCAGTTCTTC. It specifies CASRGLAGGDYNEQFF.